The 7 T cell receptor beta chains in this list originate from one sample, sequenced in a study of cytomegalovirus exposure and HLA in healthy donors. The PCR employed 60 Vbeta primers together with 13 Jbeta primers. Method: immunoSEQ multiplex PCR; TCRdb's copy keeps in-frame clones and lacks some. The data hold 130,000 or so clones, with roughly 82% observed a single time. The sequencing input was PBMCs. These receptors were collected from a young woman in good health and CMV-seronegative.

As DNA, the CDR3 is TGTGCCAGCAGTTTATTCGGTCTGGCGGGAAACACCGGGGAGCTGTTTTTT. Protein: CASSLFGLAGNTGELFF. This chain uses TRBV27 with TRBJ2-2; D might be TRBD2 (6 bases). The CDR3 loop spans 17 amino acids. The V end was cut by 1 base, the J end by 2 bases, with 14 bases between. Germline CDR1 MNHEY, CDR2 SMNVEV (reference sequence).

Note on this clone: Distinct nucleotide sequences in the sample also encode this CDR3. The gene calls are TRBV25-1 and TRBJ1-2; 7 nucleotides agree with TRBD1. V was pared by 5 bases and J by 4 bases, with 4 bases of the junction left unmatched. CDR1 is MGHDK, CDR2 SYGVNS, per germline. The CDR3 has 13 amino acids. The CDR3 sequence is CASSRTGVYGYTF. The CDR3 coding sequence is TGTGCCAGCAGTCGGACAGGAGTCTATGGCTACACCTTC.

The rearrangement joins TRBV6-5 to TRBJ1-5; no firm D call. Germline V CDR1 and CDR2: MNHEY, SVGAGI. This CDR3 comprises 13 residues. V lost 6 bases, J lost 6 bases, and 12 bases lay in between. The CDR3 protein is CASSNGEVQPQHF. CDR3 DNA: TGTGCCAGCAGCAACGGGGAGGTTCAGCCCCAGCATTTT.

This chain links TRBV19 with TRBJ2-7; 10 nucleotides match TRBD1. Germline CDR1 and CDR2: LNHDA and SQIVND (reference sequence). The CDR3 extends over 14 amino acids. J was trimmed by 6 bases and V by 6 bases; bases with no gene match: 8. CDR3 in DNA: TGTGCCAGTAGCCGACCGGGACAGGGGTCCGAGCAGTACTTC. Its protein product is CASSRPGQGSEQYF. Supplemented by reference TRBV19 and TRBJ2-7, the full variable domain reads DGGITQSPKYLFRKEGQNVTLSCEQNLNHDAMYWYRQDPGQGLRLIYYSQIVNDFQKGDIAEGYSVSREKKESFPLTVTSAQKNPTAFYLCASSRPGQGSEQYFGPGTRLTVT.

This sequence joins TRBV6-5 and TRBJ1-2, with D possibly matching TRBD1 (5 bases). V was shortened by 10 bases and J by 0 bases, with 18 bases between the two germline ends. The V gene's germline CDR1 is MNHEY and CDR2 SVGAGI. The CDR3 sequence is 15 residues long. The CDR3 DNA follows: TGTGCCACACAGGCAGGACCACTAACTAACTATGGCTACACCTTC. Its protein product is CATQAGPLTNYGYTF.

This chain links TRBV6-1 with TRBJ2-1; no reliable D call. The germline V and J ends were trimmed by 6 bases and 5 bases, with 5 bases remaining between them. The germline V gene has CDR1 MNHNS and CDR2 SASEGT. The CDR3 runs 11 residues. DNA for the CDR3: TGTGCCAGCAGCCTAAACAATGAGCAGTTCTTC. This encodes CASSLNNEQFF.

This rearrangement joins TRBV4-1 to TRBJ2-7; weak D call: TRBD1 (5 bases). The CDR3 is 15 amino acids. Trimming stripped 5 bases from V and 1 base from J, with 15 bases between. Looked up from germline, CDR1 is MGHRA and CDR2 is YSYEKL. Written as DNA, the CDR3 is TGCGCCAGCAGCGAAATCCCAAGGGGTTCCTACGAGCAGTACTTC. It is translated as CASSEIPRGSYEQYF.